This T cell receptor beta chain was documented in a study of cytomegalovirus exposure and HLA in healthy donors. This clone was detected only once. Germline loops: CDR1 MNHNY, CDR2 SVGAGI (reference sequence). The trim removed 2 bases at V and 4 bases at J, leaving 5 bases unmatched. The CDR3 runs 14 residues. Assay used: immunoSEQ multiplex PCR; TCRdb lists only in-frame clones, some missing. This table holds 120,000 or so clones, roughly nine tenths found once. What was sequenced was PBMCs. The clonotype was recovered from a woman younger than 35 in good health and CMV-seronegative. This sequence joins TRBV6-6 and TRBJ2-7; 7 bases fit TRBD2. The CDR3 nucleotides are TGTGCCAGCAGTTACGGCGGGAGAAAGTACGAGCAGTACTTC. This encodes CASSYGGRKYEQYF.